This passage covers 21 T cell receptor beta chains from one sample sequenced in a study of regulatory T cells in long-lasting Graves disease. Time point denoted: newly diagnosed GD, antithyroid drugs for less than 3 months. PBMC RNA served as the TCR library source. Investigators prepared the TCR beta libraries by applying iRepertoire HTBI primers and Arm-PCR of CDR3 regions. From the multiplex PCR reads, TCRdb called clonotypes with MiXCR, one entry per CDR3 protein. The table has about 430,000 distinct CDR3 sequences, roughly 15% seen once; the top ten hold 7.8%. The same data also contributed to another study, on T cells in Graves' hyperthyroidism and ophthalmopathy.

Sequences were derived from peripheral blood mononuclear cells (PBMCs), sampled at new diagnosis, from a patient treated with antithyroid drugs. The receptors come from a woman aged 40 to 50 with Graves disease.

This rearrangement joins TRBV6-5 to TRBJ2-1, with D maybe TRBD2 (6 bases). CDR1 is MNHEY, CDR2 SVGAGI, per germline. The CDR3 sequence is 13 residues long. The V end lost 2 bases, the J end lost 10 bases, and 12 bases lay between the germline ends. Written as DNA, the CDR3 is TGTGCCAGCAGTTACCTTTCGGCGGGAGAGCAGTTCTTC. This codes for CASSYLSAGEQFF.

This clonotype appeared many times. This chain uses TRBV12-3 or TRBV12-4 with TRBJ1-4; the D is unclear. V lost 6 bases and J 7 bases, leaving 12 bases between the germline ends. The CDR3 is 13 amino acids. CDR3 region: CASSPAGSEKLFF. The CDR3 nucleotides read TGTGCCAGCAGCCCCGCGGGAAGTGAAAAACTGTTTTTT.

Only a few counts were recorded for this clonotype. This rearrangement joins TRBV20-1 to TRBJ2-2, with 7 bases aligning to TRBD2. V was pared by 6 bases and J by 7 bases, with 14 bases of the junction left unmatched. The CDR3 is 15 amino acids. Germline lookup yields CDR1 DFQATT and CDR2 SNEGSKA (reference sequence). The CDR3 loop is CSAFAPLGRGGELFF. The CDR3 coding sequence is TGCAGTGCCTTCGCCCCCTTAGGGAGGGGCGGGGAGCTGTTTTTT.

This clonotype was observed many times. This chain joins TRBV12-3 or TRBV12-4 and TRBJ2-1; D not certain. The CDR3 consists of 13 residues. V dropped 1 base and J dropped 9 bases, with 10 bases sitting between them. The CDR3 DNA is TGTGCCAGCAGTTTAGTCCTCGGTGGTGAGCAGTTCTTC. Amino acids: CASSLVLGGEQFF.

This clonotype was recorded at least ten times. This chain connects TRBV6-5 to TRBJ1-1; D is ambiguous. This CDR3 has 16 amino acids. V dropped 2 bases and J dropped 1 base, with 14 bases sitting between them. Germline lookup yields CDR1 MNHEY and CDR2 SVGAGI. The CDR3 DNA reads TGTGCCAGCAGTTACGTCTCCGGTAATGAGAACACTGAAGCTTTCTTT. Residues: CASSYVSGNENTEAFF.

This clonotype was observed at least ten times. The chain recombines TRBV28 with TRBJ1-2; TRBD1 might be the D (5 bases). V lost 3 bases and J lost 4, with 15 bases in between. The CDR3 runs 15 residues. Germline V CDR1 and CDR2: MDHEN, SYDVKM. This CDR3 is CASSFRREESYGYTF. Here the CDR3 DNA reads TGTGCCAGCAGTTTTCGCAGGGAGGAGAGCTATGGCTACACCTTC.

This clonotype occurred a few times. The chain links TRBV3-1 to TRBJ1-1; 7 bases are a match to TRBD1. The CDR3 contains 16 residues. With 0 bases clipped from V and 5 bases from J, the junction kept 9 bases outside the gene matches. CDR1 LGHDT and CDR2 YNNKEL come from the germline V gene (reference sequence). In DNA form, the CDR3 reads TGTGCCAGCAGCCAAGATCGGGAGGGGGCATGGACTGAAGCTTTCTTT. This gives the protein CASSQDREGAWTEAFF.

As to this clonotype: A single base is all that separates this from a far larger clone, so a read error is likely. The conserved closing phenylalanine or tryptophan is absent in this CDR3, likely reflecting a read error. The rearrangement links TRBV7-2 to TRBJ2-3; TRBD2 matches 12 bases. V was clipped by 9 bases and J by 6 bases; unmatched bases: 7. CDR1 and CDR2 from the germline V gene are SGHTA and FQGNSA. The CDR3 extends over 14 amino acids. The CDR3 nucleotides are TGTGCCAGTTCAGGACTAGCGGGATCTGATACGCAGTATTTG. It is translated as CASSGLAGSDTQYL.

Ten or more counts support this clonotype. This chain links TRBV27 with TRBJ2-7; perhaps TRBD1 as D (5 bases). The CDR3 extends over 14 amino acids. V lost 4 bases and J lost 0, with 10 bases in between. Germline lookup yields CDR1 MNHEY and CDR2 SMNVEV (reference sequence). This chain's CDR3 is CASSSSTDSYEQYF. The CDR3 DNA reads as TGTGCCAGCAGTTCGTCGACAGACTCCTACGAGCAGTACTTC.

This clonotype was seen ten or more times. CDR3 amino acids: CASSQEGHSGNTIYF. In DNA, the CDR3 is TGCGCCAGCAGCCAAGAGGGCCACTCTGGAAACACCATATATTTT. The chain uses TRBV4-3 and TRBJ1-3; unclear D gene. V was shortened by 0 bases and J by 0 bases, with 6 bases between the two germline ends. This CDR3 has 15 residues. Germline V gene lookup returns CDR1 LGHNA and CDR2 YSLEER.

The chain is built from TRBV6-2 or TRBV6-3 and TRBJ2-1; no definite D call. This CDR3 has 14 amino acids. V was cut by 2 bases and J by 4 bases, with 9 bases left in between. Germline lookup yields CDR1 MNHEY and CDR2 SVGEGT. The CDR3 region has the DNA TGTGCCAGCAGTTACCTAGGCCCATACAATGAGCAGTTCTTC. Protein sequence: CASSYLGPYNEQFF.

The chain employs TRBV6-2 or TRBV6-3 and TRBJ1-5; TRBD1 aligns across 12 bases. V lost 5 bases and J lost 2; bases outside the gene matches: 13. The CDR3 consists of 19 residues. Germline-derived CDR1 and CDR2 are MNHEY and SVGEGT. CDR3 coding DNA: TGTGCCAGCAGTGCTCATTCCGGGACAGGGGGCTGGGGCAATCAGCCCCAGCATTTT. It codes for CASSAHSGTGGWGNQPQHF.

The rearrangement links TRBV20-1 to TRBJ2-1, with TRBD2 matching 8 bases. J was trimmed by 0 bases and V by 5 bases; bases with no gene match: 3. Per germline, CDR1 DFQATT and CDR2 SNEGSKA (reference sequence). The CDR3 covers 14 residues. The CDR3 spells CSAYSGTSYNEQFF. The CDR3 nucleotides read TGCAGTGCTTATAGCGGGACCTCCTACAATGAGCAGTTCTTC.

The chain recombines TRBV18 with TRBJ2-7; 11 positions agree with TRBD1. The CDR3 sequence is 13 residues long. The germline gives CDR1 KGHSH, CDR2 LQKENI. Trimming cost V 8 bases and J 4 bases; bases outside gene matches: 4. CDR3 sequence (DNA): TGTGCCAGCCTCGGACAGGGGGCATACGAGCAGTACTTC. Its translation is CASLGQGAYEQYF.

A note on this clonotype: A much larger clonotype is one base distant, so this may be a read error. The chain uses TRBV6-2 or TRBV6-3 and TRBJ2-2; tentatively, D is TRBD1 or TRBD2 (6 bases each). The CDR3 runs to 15 residues. CDR1 and CDR2 (germline): MNHEY, SVGEGT. Deletions cut 7 bases from V and 8 bases from J, with 20 bases between. This CDR3 is CASISVGGSRGELFF. In DNA, the CDR3 is TGTGCCAGCATATCCGTGGGGGGCTCCAGGGGGGAGCTGTTTTTT.

This clonotype was seen a handful of times. The rearrangement uses TRBV7-8 and TRBJ1-3; tentative D call: TRBD1 (6 bases). Germline CDR1 is SGHVS and CDR2 is FQNEAQ. The CDR3 spans 15 residues. Trimming shortened V by 0 bases and J by 3 bases, and 9 bases separated the two germline ends. The CDR3 reads CASSLAGADGNTIYF. CDR3 nucleotides: TGTGCCAGCAGCTTAGCGGGGGCTGATGGAAACACCATATATTTT.

Within the sample, this clonotype is medium-sized. This chain connects TRBV28 to TRBJ2-7; no clear D. V was clipped by 2 bases and J by 4 bases, with 12 bases between them. CDR1 is MDHEN and CDR2 is SYDVKM in the germline V gene. The CDR3 runs 14 residues. CDR3 sequence (DNA): TGTGCCAGCAGTTTAGAGAGGAGAGGTTACGAGCAGTACTTC. Its protein is CASSLERRGYEQYF.

In this sample, this clonotype turned up many times. This chain links TRBV20-1 with TRBJ1-2; TRBD1 might be the D (5 bases). Germline V gives CDR1 DFQATT, CDR2 SNEGSKA (reference sequence). The V end was cut by 4 bases, the J end by 12 bases, with 18 bases between. The length of the CDR3 is 12 residues. In DNA, the CDR3 is TGCAGTGCTATCCGGGACCCTCCGGTTCACACCTTC. Translated, it gives CSAIRDPPVHTF.

This clonotype was seen repeatedly, ten times or more. V is TRBV20-1 and J is TRBJ2-7, with 7 bases that match TRBD1. V was pared by 3 bases and J by 4 bases, with 9 bases of the junction left unmatched. In germline, CDR1 is DFQATT, CDR2 SNEGSKA (reference sequence). This CDR3 region has 14 residues. This CDR3 reads CSASPQGLGYEQYF. The CDR3 nucleotides are TGCAGTGCTAGTCCACAGGGGCTCGGGTACGAGCAGTACTTC.

The rearrangement links TRBV20-1 to TRBJ2-5, with 11 bases that match TRBD2. The CDR3 spans 14 residues. Trimming at V came to 2 bases and at J to 3 bases, leaving 2 bases not matched to a gene. Germline V gene sequence: CDR1 DFQATT, CDR2 SNEGSKA (reference sequence). In DNA, the CDR3 is TGCAGTGCTAGAAAACTAGCGGGAGAAGAGACCCAGTACTTC. Amino acid sequence: CSARKLAGEETQYF.

This chain connects TRBV20-1 to TRBJ2-7, with 8 positions matching TRBD2. With V trimmed by 4 bases and J by 0 bases, 8 bases remained unmatched. The CDR3 spans 15 residues. The germline V gene has CDR1 DFQATT and CDR2 SNEGSKA (reference sequence). The CDR3 here is CSAIPSGLSSYEQYF. CDR3 sequence (DNA): TGCAGTGCTATTCCTAGCGGGTTGAGCTCCTACGAGCAGTACTTC.